The T cell receptor beta chain described here comes from a study of cytomegalovirus exposure and HLA in healthy donors. The junction had 2 bases not matched to a gene; V was cut back by 4 bases and J by 1 base. This CDR3 is 14 amino acids long. CDR1 is SGHRS and CDR2 is YFSETQ in the germline V gene. In the PCR, 60 Vbeta and 13 Jbeta primers were used. Here immunoSEQ multiplex PCR was the method, and the copy in TCRdb shows in-frame clones only, minus some. The sample contains more than 140,000 clones, 75% to 80% of which appear only once. V and J are TRBV5-1 and TRBJ1-1, with TRBD1 matching 9 bases. This TCR was recovered from a male donor in good health and CMV-seronegative. Sequences were obtained from PBMCs. CDR3 protein: CASSRGQGNTEAFF. The CDR3 DNA is TGCGCCAGCAGCAGGGGACAGGGGAACACTGAAGCTTTCTTT.